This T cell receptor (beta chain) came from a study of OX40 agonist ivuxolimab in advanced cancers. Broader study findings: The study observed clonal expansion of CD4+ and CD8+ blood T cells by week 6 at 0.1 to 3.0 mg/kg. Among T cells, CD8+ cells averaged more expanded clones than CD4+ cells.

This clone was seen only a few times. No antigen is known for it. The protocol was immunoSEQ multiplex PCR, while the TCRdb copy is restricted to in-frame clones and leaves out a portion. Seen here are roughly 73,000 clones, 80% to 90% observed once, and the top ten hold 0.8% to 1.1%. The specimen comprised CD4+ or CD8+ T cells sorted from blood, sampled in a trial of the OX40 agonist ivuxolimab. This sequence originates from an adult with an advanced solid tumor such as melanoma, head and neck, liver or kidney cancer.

CDR3 sequence (DNA): TGTGCCAGCAGCCCCGCGGTTAGTCGTTGGGGAAACACCATATATTTT. This encodes CASSPAVSRWGNTIYF. The chain combines TRBV28 with TRBJ1-3; D is ambiguous. The V end lost 6 bases, the J end lost 4 bases, and 19 bases lay between the germline ends. The CDR3 loop spans 16 amino acids. Germline-derived CDR1 and CDR2 are MDHEN and SYDVKM.